This is a list of T cell receptor beta chains from one sample in a study of technical replicates of blood from several donors. The data were produced by immunoSEQ multiplex PCR, yet TCRdb's version contains in-frame clones alone and is incomplete. The data show some 77,000 clones, with roughly 91% seen just once and 0.3% to 0.5% held by the top ten. Sequences were obtained from T cells isolated from PBMCs. These receptors were taken from a human donor in good health. The CDR3 runs from the conserved cysteine through the conserved F or W. Each record gives: CDR3 protein, J gene, V gene.

CASSIVAGAGDTQYF TRBJ2-3 TRBV19
CASSGQGASFYGYTF TRBJ1-2 TRBV6-5
CASISPGQRNTEAFF TRBJ1-1 TRBV7-9
CASSPDREIVEQYF TRBJ2-7 TRBV27
CASSLRLQENQPQHF TRBJ1-5 TRBV5-6
CASPGGRSSYEQYF TRBJ2-7 TRBV5-5
CAISESASGAFEQYF TRBJ2-7 TRBV10-3
CASSLGTVYGYTF TRBJ1-2 TRBV7-2
CASSLVVGQQAFF TRBJ1-1 TRBV7-9
CASSIAGQSYEQYF TRBJ2-7 TRBV19
CASSLYPRGLADTQYF TRBJ2-3 TRBV5-8
CATQTGLVKNIQYF TRBJ2-4 TRBV6-5
CASGTGTGSYEQYF TRBJ2-7 TRBV12-5
CASSLWGEPVGGELFF TRBJ2-2 TRBV27
CASSGDYQETQYF TRBJ2-5 TRBV6-1
CASSLYRTDSAYEQYF TRBJ2-7 TRBV7-9
CASSYSIQGGETQYF TRBJ2-5 TRBV6-5
CASSLADSRSGANVLTF TRBJ2-6 TRBV11-1
CASRDFVAVGSNTQYF TRBJ2-3 TRBV27
CASSLVGLAGYEQFF TRBJ2-1 TRBV7-2
CASSLGIRYEQFF TRBJ2-1 TRBV5-6
CASLKAGVGPNEKLFF TRBJ1-4 TRBV2
CARSDGLGRPYTEAFF TRBJ1-1 TRBV30
CASMGLAGAPSSYNEQFF TRBJ2-1 TRBV28
CASSLDSIHTGELFF TRBJ2-2 TRBV7-9
CASAGGGSNQPQHF TRBJ1-5 TRBV6-6
CASRSSPGLHEQYF TRBJ2-7 TRBV6-5
CASSFNFYEQYF TRBJ2-7 TRBV5-4
CASSLGTSSTDTQYF TRBJ2-3 TRBV11-2
CSASLAGGIEQFF TRBJ2-1 TRBV29-1
CASSLEQGYNSYNEQFF TRBJ2-1 TRBV5-6
CASSQYHRTSEKLFF TRBJ1-4 TRBV4-1
CASRETPGQVNTEAFF TRBJ1-1 TRBV6-1
CASSSFYPSGSHNEQFF TRBJ2-1 TRBV6-8
CASGLVKGLGQGSGANVLTF TRBJ2-6 TRBV12-5
CSARITNEAFF TRBJ1-1 TRBV20-1
CASSLGQSGNTIYF TRBJ1-3 TRBV7-6
CASSDVGTGNQPQHF TRBJ1-5 TRBV6-1
CASNWGGNQPQHF TRBJ1-5 TRBV12-5
CASGSLTSGKETQYF TRBJ2-5 TRBV6-5
CASSLRDSNTDTQYF TRBJ2-3 TRBV6-6
CASSPIDLRGRFLYGYTF TRBJ1-2 TRBV18